The 25 T cell receptor beta chains reported below all come from one sample, sequenced in a study of T cells after yellow fever vaccination. MiXCR was run by TCRdb on the 5' RACE reads, yielding one entry per CDR3 protein. The table has 250,000 to 400,000 distinct CDR3 sequences, 4.1% seen once. Specimen: PBMCs, collected 5 days after the yellow fever booster vaccination. The source of these receptors is a man aged 18 to 30 who received the YFV17D yellow fever vaccine.

There are many counts of this clonotype. This chain uses TRBV5-1 with TRBJ2-3, with 7 bases matching TRBD1. Germline V lookup: CDR1 SGHRS, CDR2 YFSETQ. J gave up 2 bases and V 4 bases, and 10 bases lay outside the gene matches. The CDR3 is made up of 16 amino acids. CDR3 DNA: TGCGCCAGCAGCGGATACAGGGGATGGAACACAGATACGCAGTATTTT. Its translation: CASSGYRGWNTDTQYF. The variable domain in full, completed from reference TRBV5-1 and TRBJ2-3, reads KAGVTQTPRYLIKTRGQQVTLSCSPISGHRSVSWYQQTPGQGLQFLFEYFSETQRNKGNFPGRFSGRQFSNSRSEMNVSTLELGDSALYLCASSGYRGWNTDTQYFGPGTRLTVL.

This clonotype was seen many times. The chain carries TRBV18 and TRBJ1-3, with D uncertain. This CDR3 contains 13 residues. V lost 2 bases to trimming and J lost 0 bases, with 2 bases between them. Germline assignment: CDR1 KGHSH and CDR2 LQKENI. The CDR3 DNA reads TGTGCCAGCTCACCAAACTCTGGAAACACCATATATTTT. Protein sequence: CASSPNSGNTIYF.

This clonotype has more than one count but fewer than ten. V usage is TRBV24-1 and J usage is TRBJ2-7, with D unclear. Germline V gives CDR1 KGHDR, CDR2 SFDVKD. The CDR3 is 9 amino acids. V was cut by 10 bases and J by 4 bases, with 4 bases left in between. The CDR3 nucleotides are TGTGCCACGAGATACGAGCAGTACGTC. Amino acid sequence: CATRYEQYV.

This clonotype was detected a few times. The rearrangement joins TRBV18 to TRBJ2-7; D is unclear. The germline V gene encodes CDR1 KGHSH and CDR2 LQKENI. Trimming left V 3 bases short and J 0 bases short, with 9 bases between. This CDR3 contains 14 residues. The CDR3 sequence: CASSPPPGSYEQYF. The CDR3 DNA sequence: TGTGCCAGCTCACCCCCCCCGGGCTCCTACGAGCAGTACTTC.

This clonotype has more than one count but fewer than ten. J is TRBJ2-7 and V is TRBV6-5; a possible D gene is TRBD2 (8 bases). CDR1 and CDR2 (germline): MNHEY, SVGAGI. Trimming took off 2 bases at V and 6 bases at J, with 14 bases between the two ends. This CDR3 spans 14 amino acids. The CDR3 DNA reads TGTGCCAGCAGTTACCGGGAGGGGGCAAGCGAGCAGTACGTC. Its protein is CASSYREGASEQYV.

The chain employs TRBV11-2 and TRBJ1-1; D unresolved. Germline V gene data show CDR1 as SGHAT and CDR2 as FQNNGV. The CDR3 sequence is 14 residues long. The V end lost 8 bases, the J end lost 6 bases, and 19 bases lay between the germline ends. The CDR3 DNA follows: TGTGCCAGCGGAGGGCTTCGGGGAAAAGCTGAAGCTTTCTTT. Its translation: CASGGLRGKAEAFF.

As for this clonotype: This sequence may be a read error, since a much larger clone differs from it by one base. The chain joins TRBV7-9 to TRBJ2-3; 7 nucleotides agree with TRBD2. Per germline, CDR1 SEHNR and CDR2 FQNEAQ (reference sequence). The CDR3 has 16 residues. The CDR3 reads CGSSRQRSAGTDTQYF. The CDR3 bases are TGTGGCAGCAGCCGGCAACGATCAGCGGGGACAGATACGCAGTATTTT.

Ten or more counts support this clonotype. The chain is built from TRBV5-1 and TRBJ2-3; tentative D call: TRBD2 (6 bases). The CDR3 length is 15 residues. The germline V gene encodes CDR1 SGHRS and CDR2 YFSETQ. The V end was cut by 2 bases, the J end by 4 bases, with 14 bases between. The CDR3 coding sequence is TGCGCCAGCAGCTTCGGGACTCTTAAGGCAGATACGCAGTATTTT. Its translation: CASSFGTLKADTQYF.

V and J are TRBV4-1 and TRBJ2-6, with 12 bases identical to TRBD1. The trim removed 3 bases at V and 0 bases at J, leaving 9 bases unmatched. CDR3 size: 20 residues. Germline CDR1 and CDR2: MGHRA and YSYEKL. This CDR3 is CASSHPRGQGATSGANVLTF. Here the CDR3 DNA reads TGCGCCAGCAGCCACCCTCGGGGACAGGGGGCCACCTCTGGGGCCAACGTCCTGACTTTC.

This sequence joins TRBV12-3 or TRBV12-4 and TRBJ2-3, with 11 bases lining up with TRBD2. V was clipped by 7 bases and J by 0 bases; unmatched bases: 12. The CDR3 is 18 amino acids. The CDR3 nucleotides read TGTGCCAGCACCCGAGGACTAGCGGGTTGGCCTAGCACAGATACGCAGTATTTT. Amino acids: CASTRGLAGWPSTDTQYF.

The V call is TRBV5-1, the J call TRBJ1-2; 8 bases are a match to TRBD1. CDR1 and CDR2 from the germline V gene are SGHRS and YFSETQ. CDR3 size: 15 residues. V shed 4 bases, J shed 7 bases, and the junction held 12 bases outside the gene matches. CDR3 bases: TGCGCCAGCAGCCCCGGACAGGGCCCCCTTCTTGGCTACACCTTC. Translation: CASSPGQGPLLGYTF.

This clonotype was counted ten times or more. This chain connects TRBV7-9 to TRBJ2-2; D not certain. Germline values: CDR1 SEHNR, CDR2 FQNEAQ (reference sequence). This CDR3 is 15 amino acids long. V lost 4 bases to trimming and J lost 5 bases, with 14 bases between them. CDR3 in amino acids: CASSSTVPATGELFF. CDR3 DNA sequence: TGTGCCAGCAGCTCCACGGTGCCTGCGACCGGGGAGCTGTTTTTT.

Ten or more counts support this clonotype. The V gene is TRBV5-6, the J gene TRBJ2-7, with D perhaps TRBD1 (6 bases). In germline, CDR1 is SGHDT, CDR2 YYEEEE. CDR3 length equals 15 residues. Trimming removed 4 bases from V and 3 bases from J, with 17 bases in between. CDR3 amino acids: CASSRGVGANYEQYF. The CDR3 coding sequence is TGTGCCAGCAGCCGTGGCGTGGGGGCAAACTACGAGCAGTACTTC.

This clonotype was picked up many times. This sequence joins TRBV5-1 and TRBJ2-7; 7 bases match TRBD1. The CDR3 has 14 amino acids. The trim removed 4 bases at V and 0 bases at J, leaving 4 bases unmatched. Germline CDR1 reads SGHRS; CDR2 reads YFSETQ. The CDR3 loop reads CASSHGDSSYEQYF. The DNA of the CDR3 is TGCGCCAGCAGCCATGGGGACAGCTCCTACGAGCAGTACTTC.

This clonotype showed up many times. J is TRBJ1-5 and V is TRBV7-9, with D hard to call. The germline CDR1 and CDR2 sequences are SEHNR and FQNEAQ (reference sequence). The ends were cut back, 3 bases at V and 0 bases at J, with 3 bases in the middle. The CDR3 consists of 13 residues. The CDR3 loop is CASSFNSNQPQHF. CDR3 coding DNA: TGTGCCAGCAGCTTTAATAGCAATCAGCCCCAGCATTTT.

This chain links TRBV2 with TRBJ2-3; D is ambiguous. The CDR3 loop spans 14 amino acids. CDR1 is SNHLY, CDR2 FYNNEI, per germline. Trimming took off 8 bases at V and 6 bases at J, with 18 bases between the two ends. CDR3 DNA: TGTGCCAGCGTGAGAAACAGTGAGGCGGATACGCAGTATTTT. Translated: CASVRNSEADTQYF. Supplemented by reference TRBV2 and TRBJ2-3, the full variable domain reads EPEVTQTPSHQVTQMGQEVILRCVPISNHLYFYWYRQILGQKVEFLVSFYNNEISEKSEIFDDQFSVERPDGSNFTLKIRSTKLEDSAMYFCASVRNSEADTQYFGPGTRLTVL.

This clonotype showed up just a few times. The gene calls are TRBV18 and TRBJ1-3; D unresolved. This CDR3 spans 13 amino acids. CDR1 is KGHSH and CDR2 is LQKENI in the germline V gene. Trimming took 8 bases from V and 0 from J, leaving 8 bases between them. Here the CDR3 DNA reads TGTGCCAGCCCGGCACGCTCTGGAAACACCATATATTTT. Amino acids: CASPARSGNTIYF.

This clonotype was seen more than once but under ten times. The genes are TRBV20-1 and TRBJ2-3; no firm D call. V was pared by 3 bases and J by 5 bases, with 15 bases between. This CDR3 spans 14 amino acids. Germline loops: CDR1 DFQATT, CDR2 SNEGSKA (reference sequence). CDR3 DNA sequence: TGCAGTGCTAGGGATGAGGTTTGGTTAGATACGCAGTATTTT. Protein product: CSARDEVWLDTQYF.

This clonotype was seen repeatedly, ten times or more. The chain couples TRBV29-1 to TRBJ2-5, with D tentatively TRBD1 or TRBD2 (5 bases each). Trimming pared 8 bases from V and 0 bases from J, leaving 16 bases between. Germline CDR1 reads SQVTM; CDR2 reads ANQGSEA. The length of the CDR3 is 14 residues. This chain's CDR3 is CSLRDVWYQETQYF. For the CDR3, the DNA is TGCAGCCTTCGGGACGTTTGGTACCAAGAGACCCAGTACTTC.

V is TRBV3-1 and J is TRBJ2-6, with D uncertain. The V gene lost 4 bases and the J gene lost 3 bases, with 10 bases spanning the gap. CDR1 is LGHDT and CDR2 is YNNKEL in the germline V gene (reference sequence). The CDR3 extends over 15 amino acids. This chain's CDR3 is CASSLGLGGANVLTF. The DNA for the CDR3 is TGTGCCAGCAGCCTTGGGCTGGGTGGGGCCAACGTCCTGACTTTC.

This clonotype was observed a handful of times. The chain uses TRBV4-3 and TRBJ2-1, with D possibly matching TRBD2 (7 bases). Trimming left V 4 bases short and J 10 bases short, with 20 bases between. This CDR3 is 15 amino acids long. Germline values: CDR1 LGHNA, CDR2 YSLEER. The CDR3 bases are TGCGCCAGCAGCCCCCTAGGGCGGGGGCCATCAGAGCAGTTCTTC. Translating it yields CASSPLGRGPSEQFF.

This clonotype appeared many times. This chain joins TRBV7-2 and TRBJ2-3, with TRBD1 matching 7 bases. CDR3 length: 14 amino acids. Germline loops: CDR1 SGHTA, CDR2 FQGNSA. V trimming: 6 bases; J trimming: 7 bases; junction bases outside the gene matches: 10. The CDR3 sequence: CASSAGYRGNTQYF. CDR3 coding DNA: TGTGCCAGCAGTGCCGGCTACAGGGGAAATACGCAGTATTTT.

This clonotype was seen many times. V gene TRBV7-8 combines with J gene TRBJ2-3; 7 positions match TRBD1. Per germline, CDR1 SGHVS and CDR2 FQNEAQ. Losses at the gene ends were 4 bases for V and 2 bases for J; bases not matched to a gene: 6. The CDR3 has 15 residues. CDR3 in amino acids: CASSWNRGDTDTQYF. As DNA, the CDR3 is TGTGCCAGCAGCTGGAACAGGGGTGACACAGATACGCAGTATTTT.

Many counts were recorded for this clonotype. The chain carries TRBV27 and TRBJ2-7, with TRBD1 matching 8 bases. With 4 bases clipped from V and 2 bases from J, the junction kept 1 base outside the gene matches. The CDR3 extends over 13 amino acids. In germline, CDR1 is MNHEY, CDR2 SMNVEV (reference sequence). Here the CDR3 reads CASSSTGAYEQYF. The CDR3 nucleotides read TGTGCCAGCAGTTCGACAGGGGCCTACGAGCAGTACTTC.

This clonotype was detected a few times. The chain is built from TRBV6-5 and TRBJ1-5; D perhaps matches TRBD1 (5 bases). The CDR3 sequence is 20 residues long. The germline V and J ends were trimmed by 4 bases and 0 bases, with 25 bases remaining between them. CDR1 is MNHEY and CDR2 is SVGAGI in the germline V gene. CDR3 in DNA: TGTGCCAGCAGTTCCACGCGGGGCCTCGGGCCCTCGTATAGCAATCAGCCCCAGCATTTT. This sequence encodes CASSSTRGLGPSYSNQPQHF.